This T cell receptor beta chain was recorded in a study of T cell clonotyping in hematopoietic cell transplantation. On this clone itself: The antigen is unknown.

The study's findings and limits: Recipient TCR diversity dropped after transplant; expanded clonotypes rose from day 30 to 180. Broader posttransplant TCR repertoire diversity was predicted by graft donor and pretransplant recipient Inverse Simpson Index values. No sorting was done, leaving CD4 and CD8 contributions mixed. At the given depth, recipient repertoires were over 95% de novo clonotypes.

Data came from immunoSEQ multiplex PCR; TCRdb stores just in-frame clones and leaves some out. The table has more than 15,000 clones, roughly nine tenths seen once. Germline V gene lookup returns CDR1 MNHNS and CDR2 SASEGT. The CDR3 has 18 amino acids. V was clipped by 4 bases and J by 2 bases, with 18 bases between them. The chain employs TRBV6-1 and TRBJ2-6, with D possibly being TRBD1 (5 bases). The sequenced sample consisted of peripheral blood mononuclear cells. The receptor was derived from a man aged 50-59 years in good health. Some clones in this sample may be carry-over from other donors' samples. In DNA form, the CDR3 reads TGTGCCAGCAGTGCGGACGACAGTAGCTCCGCTGGGGCCAACGTCCTGACTTTC. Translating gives CASSADDSSSAGANVLTF.